A selection of T cell receptor beta chains follows, all from one sample in a study of blood T cell repertoires in COVID-19. Sequenced by immunoSEQ multiplex PCR; TCRdb stores in-frame clones only, minus some. Of about 97,000 clones listed, about 90% were seen once; the top ten hold around a tenth. The sequencing sample was made of peripheral blood. All receptors derive from a woman in her thirties with acute or convalescent COVID-19. The CDR3 runs from the conserved cysteine through the conserved F or W. The D gene is left open where the match is weak. Size is stated for part of the rows, as once, few or many counts, or as a class when the clone is expanded.

v_gene: TRBV5-1
d_gene: TRBD1
j_gene: TRBJ2-2
len: 17
abundance: NA
CDR3aa: CASSTGQGAKNTGELFF
CDR3nt: TGCGCCAGCAGCACAGGACAGGGGGCGAAGAACACCGGGGAGCTGTTTTTT

v_gene: TRBV20-1
d_gene: NA
j_gene: TRBJ1-4
len: 15
abundance: few
CDR3aa: CSASAPQGSGEKLFF
CDR3nt: TGCAGTGCTAGTGCCCCCCAGGGCTCGGGTGAAAAACTGTTTTTT

v_gene: TRBV27
d_gene: TRBD2
j_gene: TRBJ2-2
len: 17
abundance: NA
CDR3aa: CASSFSGGAIWAGELFF
CDR3nt: TGTGCCAGCAGTTTCAGCGGGGGGGCCATCTGGGCCGGGGAGCTGTTTTTT

v_gene: TRBV19
d_gene: NA
j_gene: TRBJ2-7
len: 14
abundance: NA
CDR3aa: CASSINRGSSEQYF
CDR3nt: TGTGCCAGTAGTATAAACCGGGGGTCCTCCGAGCAGTACTTC

v_gene: TRBV12-5
d_gene: TRBD1
j_gene: TRBJ1-4
len: 13
abundance: NA
CDR3aa: CASGQGTVEKLFF
CDR3nt: TGTGCTAGTGGTCAGGGGACAGTTGAAAAACTGTTTTTT

v_gene: TRBV4-1
d_gene: NA
j_gene: TRBJ2-2
len: 16
abundance: few
CDR3aa: CASSPGGKGRTGELFF
CDR3nt: TGCGCCAGCAGCCCAGGGGGGAAGGGTCGGACCGGGGAGCTGTTTTTT

v_gene: TRBV21-1
d_gene: NA
j_gene: TRBJ2-4
len: 17
abundance: NA
CDR3aa: CASSKERGALAKNIQYF
CDR3nt: TGTGCCAGCAGCAAAGAACGGGGGGCTTTAGCCAAAAACATTCAGTACTTC

v_gene: TRBV19
d_gene: NA
j_gene: TRBJ1-5
len: 16
abundance: few
CDR3aa: CASSIVAGSKIQPQHF
CDR3nt: TGTGCCAGTAGTATAGTGGCAGGGTCCAAAATTCAGCCCCAGCATTTT

v_gene: TRBV28
d_gene: TRBD1
j_gene: TRBJ1-2
len: 14
abundance: NA
CDR3aa: CASSFPGTGYGYTF
CDR3nt: TGTGCCAGCAGTTTTCCCGGGACAGGGTACGGCTACACCTTC

v_gene: TRBV11-2
d_gene: TRBD1
j_gene: TRBJ1-2
len: 15
abundance: NA
CDR3aa: CASSLDGSGGYGYTF
CDR3nt: TGTGCCAGCAGCTTAGATGGATCAGGGGGGTATGGCTACACCTTC

v_gene: TRBV3-1/TRBV3-2
d_gene: TRBD2
j_gene: TRBJ2-7
len: 14
abundance: NA
CDR3aa: CASSLAGGRYEQYF
CDR3nt: TGTGCCAGCAGCCTAGCGGGGGGCCGCTACGAGCAGTACTTC

v_gene: TRBV6-5
d_gene: NA
j_gene: TRBJ1-2
len: 11
abundance: few
CDR3aa: CASRGAPGYTF
CDR3nt: TGTGCCAGCCGGGGGGCACCTGGCTACACCTTC

v_gene: TRBV29-1
d_gene: NA
j_gene: TRBJ1-1
len: 10
abundance: NA
CDR3aa: CSARGEPAFF
CDR3nt: TGCAGCGCCCGGGGAGAGCCAGCTTTCTTT

v_gene: TRBV15
d_gene: NA
j_gene: TRBJ2-7
len: 12
abundance: NA
CDR3aa: CATGRQGYEQYF
CDR3nt: TGTGCCACCGGTCGCCAGGGGTACGAGCAGTACTTC

v_gene: TRBV7-9
d_gene: TRBD2
j_gene: TRBJ2-2
len: 18
abundance: NA
CDR3aa: CASSLDTSGGPHTGELFF
CDR3nt: TGTGCCAGCAGCTTAGATACTAGCGGGGGCCCCCACACCGGGGAGCTGTTTTTT

v_gene: TRBV5-1
d_gene: TRBD2
j_gene: TRBJ2-7
len: 15
abundance: NA
CDR3aa: CASSHGLAGPYEQYF
CDR3nt: TGCGCCAGCAGTCATGGACTAGCGGGACCCTACGAGCAGTACTTC

v_gene: TRBV9
d_gene: TRBD1
j_gene: TRBJ1-2
len: 15
abundance: NA
CDR3aa: CASSSQGAPLGGYTF
CDR3nt: TGTGCCAGCAGCTCCCAGGGGGCCCCCTTAGGGGGCTACACCTTC

v_gene: TRBV3-1/TRBV3-2
d_gene: NA
j_gene: TRBJ1-3
len: 19
abundance: NA
CDR3aa: CASSRQFTDPGSPGNTIYF
CDR3nt: TGTGCCAGCAGCCGCCAATTTACCGACCCGGGGTCCCCTGGAAACACCATATATTTT

v_gene: TRBV6-5
d_gene: TRBD1
j_gene: TRBJ1-5
len: 14
abundance: NA
CDR3aa: CASSSDRVEQPQHF
CDR3nt: TGTGCCAGCAGTTCGGACAGGGTTGAGCAGCCCCAGCATTTT

v_gene: TRBV5-6
d_gene: NA
j_gene: TRBJ1-6
len: 14
abundance: NA
CDR3aa: CASKRRDYNSPLHF
CDR3nt: TGTGCCAGCAAGAGACGGGACTATAATTCACCCCTCCACTTT

v_gene: TRBV28
d_gene: TRBD1
j_gene: TRBJ1-5
len: 15
abundance: NA
CDR3aa: CASSFGTGENQPQHF
CDR3nt: TGTGCCAGCAGTTTTGGGACAGGGGAAAATCAGCCCCAGCATTTT

v_gene: TRBV19
d_gene: NA
j_gene: TRBJ1-1
len: 13
abundance: NA
CDR3aa: CASSIDRGIEAFF
CDR3nt: TGTGCCAGTAGTATAGACAGGGGCATAGAAGCTTTCTTT

v_gene: TRBV28
d_gene: NA
j_gene: TRBJ1-1
len: 14
abundance: NA
CDR3aa: CASQNWGGIPEAFF
CDR3nt: TGTGCCAGCCAGAACTGGGGCGGTATCCCTGAAGCTTTCTTT

v_gene: TRBV28
d_gene: NA
j_gene: TRBJ1-6
len: 12
abundance: NA
CDR3aa: CASSGLTQNLHF
CDR3nt: TGTGCCAGCAGTGGGCTGACCCAGAACCTCCACTTT

v_gene: TRBV5-1
d_gene: TRBD1
j_gene: TRBJ2-3
len: 16
abundance: NA
CDR3aa: CASSWGQGRVADTQYF
CDR3nt: TGCGCCAGCAGCTGGGGACAGGGACGGGTGGCAGATACGCAGTATTTT

v_gene: TRBV6-6
d_gene: TRBD1
j_gene: TRBJ2-2
len: 17
abundance: NA
CDR3aa: CASSRSTGVSGTGELFF
CDR3nt: TGTGCCAGCAGCCGATCCACAGGGGTCTCTGGGACCGGGGAGCTGTTTTTT

v_gene: TRBV7-3
d_gene: TRBD1
j_gene: TRBJ2-5
len: 14
abundance: NA
CDR3aa: CASSRTGGGETQYF
CDR3nt: TGTGCCAGCAGTCGCACAGGGGGCGGGGAGACCCAGTACTTC

v_gene: TRBV24-1
d_gene: NA
j_gene: TRBJ1-2
len: 14
abundance: NA
CDR3aa: CATSDFRVDYGYTF
CDR3nt: TGTGCCACCAGTGATTTCCGGGTGGACTATGGCTACACCTTC

v_gene: TRBV5-1
d_gene: TRBD1
j_gene: TRBJ2-7
len: 13
abundance: NA
CDR3aa: CASSPGQGSEQYF
CDR3nt: TGCGCCAGCAGTCCGGGACAGGGTTCCGAGCAGTACTTC

v_gene: TRBV19
d_gene: NA
j_gene: TRBJ2-4
len: 14
abundance: NA
CDR3aa: CASSPTGAKNIQYF
CDR3nt: TGTGCCAGTAGTCCCACAGGGGCCAAAAACATTCAGTACTTC

v_gene: TRBV19
d_gene: NA
j_gene: TRBJ2-3
len: 12
abundance: once
CDR3aa: CASSNLQDTQYF
CDR3nt: TGTGCCAGTAGTAACCTCCAGGATACGCAGTATTTT

v_gene: TRBV4-1
d_gene: TRBD1
j_gene: TRBJ1-5
len: 17
abundance: NA
CDR3aa: CASSQESRTGGYQPQHF
CDR3nt: TGCGCCAGCAGCCAAGAATCTAGGACAGGGGGCTATCAGCCCCAGCATTTT

v_gene: TRBV4-1
d_gene: NA
j_gene: TRBJ1-4
len: 15
abundance: NA
CDR3aa: CASSRPGLSNEKLFF
CDR3nt: TGCGCCAGCAGCCGACCAGGGTTGTCTAATGAAAAACTGTTTTTT

v_gene: TRBV28
d_gene: TRBD1
j_gene: TRBJ1-2
len: 14
abundance: NA
CDR3aa: CASSLGQGPYGYTF
CDR3nt: TGTGCCAGCAGCCTGGGACAGGGCCCCTATGGCTACACCTTC

v_gene: TRBV5-8
d_gene: NA
j_gene: TRBJ1-1
len: 16
abundance: NA
CDR3aa: CASGNYRGSRGTEAFF
CDR3nt: TGTGCCAGCGGGAATTATCGGGGTTCTAGGGGGACTGAAGCTTTCTTT

v_gene: TRBV6-6
d_gene: TRBD1
j_gene: TRBJ2-7
len: 15
abundance: NA
CDR3aa: CASSYQGQGFDEQYF
CDR3nt: TGTGCCAGCAGTTACCAAGGACAGGGGTTCGACGAGCAGTACTTC

v_gene: TRBV12-5
d_gene: NA
j_gene: TRBJ1-5
len: 14
abundance: NA
CDR3aa: CASGLDGGNQPQHF
CDR3nt: TGTGCTAGTGGCCTCGACGGAGGTAATCAGCCCCAGCATTTT

v_gene: TRBV4-1
d_gene: NA
j_gene: TRBJ1-5
len: 16
abundance: NA
CDR3aa: CASSQPTGPRNQPQHF
CDR3nt: TGCGCCAGCAGCCAACCGACAGGACCTCGCAATCAGCCCCAGCATTTT

v_gene: TRBV15
d_gene: NA
j_gene: TRBJ1-4
len: 16
abundance: many
CDR3aa: CATSGGDGATNEKLFF
CDR3nt: TGTGCCACCAGCGGGGGGGACGGCGCAACTAATGAAAAACTGTTTTTT

v_gene: TRBV2
d_gene: NA
j_gene: TRBJ1-1
len: 14
abundance: NA
CDR3aa: CASSGIPGFTEAFF
CDR3nt: TGTGCCAGCAGTGGGATACCGGGGTTCACTGAAGCTTTCTTT

v_gene: TRBV27
d_gene: NA
j_gene: TRBJ2-6
len: 15
abundance: NA
CDR3aa: CASSFGRPGANVLTF
CDR3nt: TGTGCCAGCAGTTTTGGCAGGCCCGGGGCCAACGTCCTGACTTTC

v_gene: TRBV5-1
d_gene: TRBD1
j_gene: TRBJ2-7
len: 16
abundance: NA
CDR3aa: CASSFLPGTGAYEQYF
CDR3nt: TGCGCCAGCAGCTTCCTCCCCGGGACAGGGGCTTACGAGCAGTACTTC

v_gene: TRBV10-2
d_gene: NA
j_gene: TRBJ2-1
len: 15
abundance: NA
CDR3aa: CASSAGTPSYNEQFF
CDR3nt: TGCGCCAGCAGTGCAGGCACGCCGTCCTACAATGAGCAGTTCTTC

v_gene: TRBV5-6
d_gene: TRBD1
j_gene: TRBJ2-7
len: 15
abundance: NA
CDR3aa: CASSLGQGLGYEQYF
CDR3nt: TGTGCCAGCAGCTTGGGACAGGGGCTTGGGTACGAGCAGTACTTC

v_gene: TRBV7-2
d_gene: TRBD2
j_gene: TRBJ2-1
len: 16
abundance: NA
CDR3aa: CASSLILAGGYNEQFF
CDR3nt: TGTGCCAGCAGCTTAATTCTAGCGGGGGGCTACAATGAGCAGTTCTTC

v_gene: TRBV6-6
d_gene: TRBD1
j_gene: TRBJ1-4
len: 13
abundance: once
CDR3aa: CASTLDRGEKLFF
CDR3nt: TGTGCCAGTACTTTGGACAGGGGGGAAAAACTGTTTTTT

v_gene: TRBV5-5
d_gene: NA
j_gene: TRBJ2-3
len: 16
abundance: NA
CDR3aa: CASSQETDLPSDTQYF
CDR3nt: TGTGCCAGCAGTCAAGAGACAGACCTACCATCGGATACGCAGTATTTT

v_gene: TRBV5-1
d_gene: TRBD1
j_gene: TRBJ1-6
len: 14
abundance: NA
CDR3aa: CASSLGQGGSPLHF
CDR3nt: TGCGCCAGCAGCTTGGGACAGGGCGGTTCACCCCTCCACTTT

v_gene: TRBV6-5
d_gene: TRBD1
j_gene: TRBJ1-2
len: 13
abundance: NA
CDR3aa: CASSSGQGGGYTF
CDR3nt: TGTGCCAGCAGTTCGGGACAGGGTGGAGGCTACACCTTC

v_gene: TRBV20-1
d_gene: NA
j_gene: TRBJ2-7
len: 13
abundance: NA
CDR3aa: CSASSQVSYEQYF
CDR3nt: TGCAGTGCTAGTTCGCAGGTTTCCTACGAGCAGTACTTC

v_gene: TRBV30
d_gene: TRBD1
j_gene: TRBJ1-1
len: 14
abundance: NA
CDR3aa: CAWTSGTGETEAFF
CDR3nt: TGTGCCTGGACCTCCGGGACAGGGGAAACTGAAGCTTTCTTT

v_gene: TRBV5-8
d_gene: TRBD1
j_gene: TRBJ1-6
len: 15
abundance: NA
CDR3aa: CASSIDRGQSSPLHF
CDR3nt: TGTGCCAGCAGTATTGACAGGGGGCAAAGTTCACCCCTCCACTTT

v_gene: TRBV7-9
d_gene: TRBD1
j_gene: TRBJ2-7
len: 16
abundance: NA
CDR3aa: CASSNPPGQATYEQYF
CDR3nt: TGTGCCAGCAGCAATCCTCCGGGACAGGCTACCTACGAGCAGTACTTC

v_gene: TRBV10-3
d_gene: TRBD1
j_gene: TRBJ1-4
len: 14
abundance: NA
CDR3aa: CAISPGQGNEKLFF
CDR3nt: TGTGCCATCAGCCCGGGACAGGGGAATGAAAAACTGTTTTTT

v_gene: TRBV5-1
d_gene: TRBD1
j_gene: TRBJ2-2
len: 16
abundance: once
CDR3aa: CASSSTRGGDTGELFF
CDR3nt: TGCGCCAGCAGCTCCACTCGAGGGGGCGACACCGGGGAGCTGTTTTTT

v_gene: TRBV7-9
d_gene: TRBD1
j_gene: TRBJ1-4
len: 14
abundance: NA
CDR3aa: CASSSTGGDEKLFF
CDR3nt: TGTGCCAGCAGCTCCACAGGGGGGGATGAAAAACTGTTTTTT

v_gene: TRBV2
d_gene: NA
j_gene: TRBJ2-7
len: 11
abundance: NA
CDR3aa: CASTQSYEQYF
CDR3nt: TGTGCCAGCACGCAGTCCTACGAGCAGTACTTC

v_gene: TRBV11-2
d_gene: NA
j_gene: TRBJ2-5
len: 15
abundance: NA
CDR3aa: CASSQLTGWIETQYF
CDR3nt: TGTGCCAGCAGCCAACTAACAGGGTGGATAGAGACCCAGTACTTC

v_gene: TRBV3-1/TRBV3-2
d_gene: NA
j_gene: TRBJ1-1
len: 14
abundance: NA
CDR3aa: CASSPRTEGTEAFF
CDR3nt: TGTGCCAGCAGCCCTCGGACAGAAGGCACTGAAGCTTTCTTT